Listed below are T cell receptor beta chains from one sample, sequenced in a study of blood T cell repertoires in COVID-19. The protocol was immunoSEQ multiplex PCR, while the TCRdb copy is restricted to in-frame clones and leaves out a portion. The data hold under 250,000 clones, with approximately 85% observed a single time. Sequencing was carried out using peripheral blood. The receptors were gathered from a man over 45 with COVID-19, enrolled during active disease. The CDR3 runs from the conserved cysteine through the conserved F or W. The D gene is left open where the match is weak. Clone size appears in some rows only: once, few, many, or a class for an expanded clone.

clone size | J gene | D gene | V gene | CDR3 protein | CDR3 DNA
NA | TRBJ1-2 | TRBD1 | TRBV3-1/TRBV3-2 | CASSQGQGPSYGYTF | TGTGCCAGCAGCCAAGGACAGGGACCAAGCTATGGCTACACCTTC
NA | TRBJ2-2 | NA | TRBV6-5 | CASSRLDLNTGELFF | TGTGCCAGCAGCCGGCTCGACTTGAACACCGGGGAGCTGTTTTTT
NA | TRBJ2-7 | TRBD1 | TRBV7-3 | CASSLSGPGQGRNEQYF | TGTGCCAGCAGCTTAAGTGGGCCGGGACAGGGTCGGAACGAGCAGTACTTC
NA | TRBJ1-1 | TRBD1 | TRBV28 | CASSLGRGQVGTEAFF | TGTGCCAGCAGTCTTGGCAGGGGGCAGGTGGGCACTGAAGCTTTCTTT
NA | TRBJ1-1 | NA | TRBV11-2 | CASSLATSGTEAFF | TGTGCCAGCAGCTTAGCTACCTCAGGAACCGAAGCTTTCTTT
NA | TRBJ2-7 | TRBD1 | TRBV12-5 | CASGPGTGFYEQYF | TGTGCTAGTGGTCCAGGGACAGGTTTCTACGAGCAGTACTTC
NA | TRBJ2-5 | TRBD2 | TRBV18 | CATSRLVAGVETQYF | TGTGCCACTTCGAGACTGGTAGCGGGGGTGGAGACCCAGTACTTC
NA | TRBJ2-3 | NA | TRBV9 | CASSVAGTTDTQYF | TGTGCCAGCAGCGTAGCAGGTACCACAGATACGCAGTATTTT
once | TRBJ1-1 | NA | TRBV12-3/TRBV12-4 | CASSLTGNTEAFF | TGTGCCAGCAGCCTGACAGGGAACACTGAAGCTTTCTTT
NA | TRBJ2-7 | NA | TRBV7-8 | CASSGDSYEQYF | TGTGCCAGCAGCGGCGACAGCTACGAGCAGTACTTC
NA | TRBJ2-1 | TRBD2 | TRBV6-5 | CASTPMTSAEQFF | TGTGCCAGCACTCCCATGACTAGCGCTGAGCAGTTCTTC
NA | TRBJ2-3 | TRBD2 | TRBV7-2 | CASSPRVALAGGQYF | TGTGCCAGCAGCCCGAGGGTCGCTCTAGCGGGGGGGCAGTATTTT
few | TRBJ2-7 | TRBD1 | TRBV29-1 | CSVDGQGFYEQYF | TGCAGCGTTGACGGACAGGGATTCTACGAGCAGTACTTC
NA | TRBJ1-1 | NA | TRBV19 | CASSMGQANTEAFF | TGTGCCAGTAGTATGGGGCAGGCGAACACTGAAGCTTTCTTT
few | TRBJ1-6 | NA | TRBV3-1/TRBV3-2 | CASSQRTRASSPLHF | TGTGCCAGCAGCCAACGGACCAGGGCGAGTTCACCCCTCCACTTT
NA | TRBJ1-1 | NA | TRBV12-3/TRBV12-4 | CASSFPEAEAFF | TGTGCCAGCAGTTTTCCGGAGGCTGAAGCTTTCTTT
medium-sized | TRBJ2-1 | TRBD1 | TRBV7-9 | CASSLGTGVVVEQFF | TGTGCCAGCAGCTTAGGTACAGGGGTGGTTGTAGAGCAGTTCTTC
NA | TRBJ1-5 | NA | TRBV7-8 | CASSLGSQPQHF | TGTGCCAGCAGCTTAGGGAGCCAGCCCCAGCATTTT
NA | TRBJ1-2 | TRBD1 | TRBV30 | CAWSSGTGILATKLGLRPGYTF | TGTGCCTGGAGTTCCGGGACAGGGATTTTGGCTACGAAACTGGGGCTACGACCTGGCTACACCTTC
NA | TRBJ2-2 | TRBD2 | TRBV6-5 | CATYPSGGSTGELFF | TGTGCCACCTATCCTAGCGGGGGATCCACCGGGGAGCTGTTTTTT
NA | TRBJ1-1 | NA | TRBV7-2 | CASSLWSRQKDTEAFF | TGTGCCAGCAGCTTATGGTCCCGACAGAAAGACACTGAAGCTTTCTTT
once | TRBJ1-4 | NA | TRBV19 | CASSMTKKGEKLFF | TGTGCCAGTAGTATGACAAAAAAGGGGGAAAAACTGTTTTTT
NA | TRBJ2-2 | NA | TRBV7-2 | CASSLGLVIGTGELFF | TGTGCCAGCAGCTTAGGGTTAGTCATTGGCACCGGGGAGCTGTTTTTT
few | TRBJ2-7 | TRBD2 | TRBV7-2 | CASRVHAGGYSYEQYF | TGTGCCAGCAGGGTACATGCCGGGGGGTACTCCTACGAGCAGTACTTC
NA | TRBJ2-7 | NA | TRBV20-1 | CSAMGGTEQYF | TGCAGTGCTATGGGGGGAACCGAGCAGTACTTC
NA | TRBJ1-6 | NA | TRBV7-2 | CASSTQGYNSPLHF | TGTGCCAGCAGCACGCAGGGGTATAATTCACCCCTCCACTTT
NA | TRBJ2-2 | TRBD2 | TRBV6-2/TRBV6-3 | CASSVGLANTGELFF | TGTGCCAGCAGTGTTGGACTAGCCAACACCGGGGAGCTGTTTTTT
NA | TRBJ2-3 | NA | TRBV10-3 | CAIRDSIYSTDTQYF | TGTGCCATCAGGGACAGCATTTATAGCACAGATACGCAGTATTTT
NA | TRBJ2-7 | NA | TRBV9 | CASSRTPKGSYEQYF | TGTGCCAGCAGCCGGACACCCAAGGGAAGTTACGAGCAGTACTTC
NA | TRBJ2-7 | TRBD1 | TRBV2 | CASSATGVGEQYF | TGTGCCAGCAGTGCGACAGGGGTGGGCGAGCAGTACTTC
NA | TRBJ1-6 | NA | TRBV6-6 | CASSPLESSYNSPLHF | TGTGCCAGCAGTCCCCTAGAGAGCTCCTATAATTCACCCCTCCACTTT
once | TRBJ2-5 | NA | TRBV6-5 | CASRTNGETQYF | TGTGCCAGCAGGACTAATGGCGAGACCCAGTACTTC
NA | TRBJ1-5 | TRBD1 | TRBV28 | CASSSRRTGVNQPQHF | TGTGCCAGCAGTTCCCGAAGGACAGGGGTCAATCAGCCCCAGCATTTT
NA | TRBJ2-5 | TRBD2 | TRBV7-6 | CASSSTSAPPETQYF | TGTGCCAGCAGCTCCACTAGCGCTCCTCCTGAGACCCAGTACTTC
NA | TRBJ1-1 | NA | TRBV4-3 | CASSQDRVALNTEAFF | TGCGCCAGCAGCCAAGATCGGGTGGCCTTGAACACTGAAGCTTTCTTT
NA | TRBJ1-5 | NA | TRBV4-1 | CASSPRHGNQPQHF | TGCGCCAGCAGCCCTAGGCACGGCAATCAGCCCCAGCATTTT
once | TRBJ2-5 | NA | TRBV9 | CASSVEGGGGLETQYF | TGTGCCAGCAGCGTAGAGGGAGGGGGGGGCCTGGAGACCCAGTACTTC
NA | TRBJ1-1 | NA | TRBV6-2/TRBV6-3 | CASSSARGRAEAFF | TGTGCCAGCAGTTCCGCTAGGGGCAGAGCTGAAGCTTTCTTT
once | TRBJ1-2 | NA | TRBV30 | CAWTSWGGGNYGYTF | TGTGCCTGGACCTCATGGGGGGGCGGTAACTATGGCTACACCTTC
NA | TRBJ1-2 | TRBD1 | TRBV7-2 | CASSSGQGRGYTF | TGTGCCAGCAGCTCGGGACAGGGAAGGGGCTACACCTTC